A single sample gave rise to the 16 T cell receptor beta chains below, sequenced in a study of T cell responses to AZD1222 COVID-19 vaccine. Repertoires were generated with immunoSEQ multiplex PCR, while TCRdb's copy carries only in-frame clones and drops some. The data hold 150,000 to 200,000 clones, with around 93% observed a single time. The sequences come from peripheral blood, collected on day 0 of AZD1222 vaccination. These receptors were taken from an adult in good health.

For the CDR3, the DNA is TGTGCCAGTAGTATAAGGCCCCCAGGCCGGGGGCAGTGGGGAAGCTACACCTTC. Protein product: CASSIRPPGRGQWGSYTF. The chain uses TRBV19 and TRBJ1-2, with a weak D call TRBD1 (6 bases). Germline CDR1 is LNHDA and CDR2 is SQIVND (reference sequence). Trimming pared 2 bases from V and 9 bases from J, leaving 28 bases between. This CDR3 contains 18 residues.

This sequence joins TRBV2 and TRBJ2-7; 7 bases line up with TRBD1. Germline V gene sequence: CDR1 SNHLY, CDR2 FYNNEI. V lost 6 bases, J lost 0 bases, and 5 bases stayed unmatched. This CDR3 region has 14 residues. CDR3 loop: CASSIDRASYEQYF. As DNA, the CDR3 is TGTGCCAGCAGCATTGACAGGGCCTCCTACGAGCAGTACTTC.

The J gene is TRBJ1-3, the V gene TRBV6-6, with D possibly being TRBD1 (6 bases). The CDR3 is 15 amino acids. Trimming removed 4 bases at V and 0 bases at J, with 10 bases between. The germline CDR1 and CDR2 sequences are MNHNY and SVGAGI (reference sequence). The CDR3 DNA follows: TGTGCCAGCAGTTTTTTACAGGGCTCTGGAAACACCATATATTTT. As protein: CASSFLQGSGNTIYF.

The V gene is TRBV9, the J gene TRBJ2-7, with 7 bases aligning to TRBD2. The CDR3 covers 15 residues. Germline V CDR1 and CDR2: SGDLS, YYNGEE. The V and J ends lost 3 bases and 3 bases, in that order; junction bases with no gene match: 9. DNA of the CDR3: TGTGCCAGCAGCGCCGGGACTACGCCCAACTACGAGCAGTACTTC. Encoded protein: CASSAGTTPNYEQYF.

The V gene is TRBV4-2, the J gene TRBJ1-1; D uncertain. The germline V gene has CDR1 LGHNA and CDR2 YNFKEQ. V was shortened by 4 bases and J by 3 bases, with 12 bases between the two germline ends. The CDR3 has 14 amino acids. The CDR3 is CASSPQYRDTEAFF. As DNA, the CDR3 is TGTGCCAGCAGCCCACAGTACCGGGACACTGAAGCTTTCTTT.

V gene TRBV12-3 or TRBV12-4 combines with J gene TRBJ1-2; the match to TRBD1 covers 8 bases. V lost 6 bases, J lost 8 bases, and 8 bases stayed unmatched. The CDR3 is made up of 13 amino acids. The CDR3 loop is CASSSGQGRGYTF. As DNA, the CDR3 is TGTGCCAGCAGCTCAGGACAGGGCCGGGGCTACACCTTC.

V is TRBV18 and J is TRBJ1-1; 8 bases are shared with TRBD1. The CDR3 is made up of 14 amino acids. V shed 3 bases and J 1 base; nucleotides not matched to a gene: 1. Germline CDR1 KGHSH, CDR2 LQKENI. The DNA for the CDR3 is TGTGCCAGCTCACCCGGGACAGGGAACACTGAAGCTTTCTTT. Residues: CASSPGTGNTEAFF.

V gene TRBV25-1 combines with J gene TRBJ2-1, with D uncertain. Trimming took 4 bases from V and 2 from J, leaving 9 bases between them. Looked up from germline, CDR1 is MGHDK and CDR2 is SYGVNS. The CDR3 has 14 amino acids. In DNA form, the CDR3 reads TGTGCCAGCAGTGCGCTTCATACCTACAATGAGCAGTTCTTC. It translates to CASSALHTYNEQFF.

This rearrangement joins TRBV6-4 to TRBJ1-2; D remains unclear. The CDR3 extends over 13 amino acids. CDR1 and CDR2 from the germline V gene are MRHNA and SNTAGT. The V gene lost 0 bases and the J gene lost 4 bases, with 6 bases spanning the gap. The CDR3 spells CASSDSSVYGYTF. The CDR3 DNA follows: TGTGCCAGCAGTGACTCTTCTGTCTATGGCTACACCTTC.

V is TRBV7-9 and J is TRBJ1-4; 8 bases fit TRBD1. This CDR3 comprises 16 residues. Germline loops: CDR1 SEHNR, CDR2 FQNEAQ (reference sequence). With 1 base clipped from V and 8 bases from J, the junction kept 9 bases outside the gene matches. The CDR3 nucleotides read TGTGCCAGCAGCTTAGGGAATGGACAGGGAGGGGAAAAACTGTTTTTT. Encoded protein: CASSLGNGQGGEKLFF.

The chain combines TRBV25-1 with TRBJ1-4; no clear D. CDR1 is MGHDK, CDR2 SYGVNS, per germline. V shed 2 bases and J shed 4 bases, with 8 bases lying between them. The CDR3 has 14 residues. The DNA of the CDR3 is TGTGCCAGCAGTGAAGTCGGGATTAATGAAAAACTGTTTTTT. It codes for CASSEVGINEKLFF.

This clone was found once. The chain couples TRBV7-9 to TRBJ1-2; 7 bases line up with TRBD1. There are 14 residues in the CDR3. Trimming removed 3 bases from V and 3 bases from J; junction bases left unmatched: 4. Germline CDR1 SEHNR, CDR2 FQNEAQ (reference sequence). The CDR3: CASSLAGGDYGYTF. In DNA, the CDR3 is TGTGCCAGCAGCTTGGCAGGGGGGGACTATGGCTACACCTTC.

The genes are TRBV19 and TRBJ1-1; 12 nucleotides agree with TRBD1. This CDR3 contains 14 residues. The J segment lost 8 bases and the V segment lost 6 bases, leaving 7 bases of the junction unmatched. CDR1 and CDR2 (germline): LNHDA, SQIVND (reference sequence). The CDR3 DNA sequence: TGTGCCAGTAGCCCGGGACAGGGGGCCTCGGAAGCTTTCTTT. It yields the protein CASSPGQGASEAFF.

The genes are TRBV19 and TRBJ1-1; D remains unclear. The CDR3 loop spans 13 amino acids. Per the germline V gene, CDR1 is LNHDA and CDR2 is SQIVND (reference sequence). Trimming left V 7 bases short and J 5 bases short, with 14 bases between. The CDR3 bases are TGTGCCAGTACCTACCGACGGGCTACTGAAGCTTTCTTT. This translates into CASTYRRATEAFF.

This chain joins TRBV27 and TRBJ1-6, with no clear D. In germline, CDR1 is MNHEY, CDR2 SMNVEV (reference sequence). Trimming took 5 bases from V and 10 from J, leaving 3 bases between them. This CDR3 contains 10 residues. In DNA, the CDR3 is TGTGCCAGCAGTAGGTCACCCCTCCACTTT. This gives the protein CASSRSPLHF.

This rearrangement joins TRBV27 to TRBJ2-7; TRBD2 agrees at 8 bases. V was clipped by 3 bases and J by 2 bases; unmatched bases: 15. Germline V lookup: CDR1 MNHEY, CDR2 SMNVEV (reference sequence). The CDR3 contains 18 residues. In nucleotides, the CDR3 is TGTGCCAGCAGTTTTTGGCCTCCTGCCAGCGGGAGCGCCTACGAGCAGTACTTC. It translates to CASSFWPPASGSAYEQYF.